This TCR beta chain was observed in a study of shared clonotypes between healthy human individuals. The data were produced by immunoSEQ multiplex PCR, yet TCRdb's version contains in-frame clones alone and is incomplete. The sample has roughly 590,000 clones, nearly 97% seen once. Trimming shortened V by 1 base and J by 5 bases, and 9 bases separated the two germline ends. Germline V gene data show CDR1 as SGHVS and CDR2 as FNYEAQ. The CDR3 covers 13 residues. CD8 cells regarded as naive lacked CD45RO, were positively chosen for CCR7, and omitted terminally differentiated effector memory CD45RA+ cells.

The genes are TRBV7-6 and TRBJ2-7, with no clear D. The TCR comes from a woman aged 25 to 45 in good health. Sequenced material: naive CD8+ T cells sorted from blood. The CDR3 region has the DNA TGTGCCAGCAGCTTAGGAGAGCCCCACGAGCAGTACTTC. This gives the protein CASSLGEPHEQYF.